The next 12 T cell receptor beta chains were all read from a single sample in a study of molecular identifiers for immune sequencing clone quantification. Via MiXCR, TCRdb re-called the PCR reads, giving one row per CDR3 protein. The table lists over 600,000 distinct CDR3 sequences, 15% to 20% of them singletons. The sequenced material came from naive CD8+ T cells from blood, with Jurkat cell RNA spiked in. This sample's subset: FACS-sorted CD8+CD4-CCR7+CD45RA+ naive T cells. The receptors originated from a human donor in good health. Some libraries in this study had Jurkat cell RNA spiked in.

This clonotype was observed many times. The chain couples TRBV6-2 or TRBV6-3 to TRBJ1-1, with 7 bases identical to TRBD1. The germline CDR1 and CDR2 sequences are MNHEY and SVGEGT. The CDR3 loop spans 16 amino acids. Trimming took 9 bases from V and 3 from J; bases not matched to a gene: 16. Here the CDR3 reads CASLNRGARSDTEAFF. Written as DNA, the CDR3 is TGTGCCAGTTTGAACAGGGGCGCGCGTTCCGACACTGAAGCTTTCTTT.

This clonotype showed up many times. V gene TRBV7-8 combines with J gene TRBJ2-5; D may be TRBD2 (5 bases). This CDR3 region has 15 residues. V shed 1 base and J shed 4 bases, with 13 bases lying between them. Germline V gene sequence: CDR1 SGHVS, CDR2 FQNEAQ. CDR3 bases: TGTGCCAGCAGCTTAGACGGGGTGGCAGGAGAGACCCAGTACTTC. Protein product: CASSLDGVAGETQYF. Combining the CDR3 with reference TRBV7-8 and TRBJ2-5 gives the whole variable domain GAGVSQSPRYKVAKRGQDVALRCDPISGHVSLFWYQQALGQGPEFLTYFQNEAQLDKSGLPSDRFFAERPEGSVSTLKIQRTQQEDSAVYLCASSLDGVAGETQYFGPGTRLLVL.

This clonotype has at least ten counts. The chain links TRBV11-2 to TRBJ2-7; D unresolved. This CDR3 has 11 residues. Looked up from germline, CDR1 is SGHAT and CDR2 is FQNNGV. The V end lost 5 bases, the J end lost 6 bases, and 8 bases lay between the germline ends. For the CDR3, the DNA is TGTGCCAGCAGCCCCAGCCCCGAGCAGTACTTC. Amino acid sequence: CASSPSPEQYF.

This clonotype has at least ten counts. The V gene is TRBV20-1, the J gene TRBJ2-7; possibly TRBD2 for D (6 bases). The CDR3 contains 15 residues. Germline loops: CDR1 DFQATT, CDR2 SNEGSKA (reference sequence). V lost 5 bases, J lost 2 bases, and 19 bases lay in between. CDR3 residues: CSAESRGIAAYEQYF. CDR3 coding DNA: TGCAGTGCTGAGAGCCGGGGGATCGCAGCCTACGAGCAGTACTTC.

This clonotype came up many times. The V call is TRBV19, the J call TRBJ2-2, with D tentatively TRBD1 (5 bases). CDR1 is LNHDA and CDR2 is SQIVND in the germline V gene (reference sequence). The CDR3 covers 17 residues. Trimming took 3 bases from V and 6 from J, leaving 20 bases between them. As DNA, the CDR3 is TGTGCCAGTAGTATTAAGTTTCAGGGCCTGCTAGCCGGGGAGCTGTTTTTT. Its protein is CASSIKFQGLLAGELFF.

Comment on this clonotype: Being one base from a much bigger clone, this may be a read error. V usage is TRBV5-3 and J usage is TRBJ2-7; 14 bases agree with TRBD2. TRBV5-3 is sorted into the ORF group, with uncertain function. This CDR3 contains 17 residues. The trim removed 8 bases at V and 5 bases at J, leaving 15 bases unmatched. The CDR3: CASSLGTSGSIRHEQYF. The CDR3 DNA is TGTGCCAGCAGCCTGGGGACTAGCGGGAGTATTCGCCACGAGCAGTACTTC.

In this sample, this clonotype turned up a few times. The chain recombines TRBV5-6 with TRBJ2-7, with D possibly matching TRBD2 (6 bases). The CDR3 length is 15 residues. In germline, CDR1 is SGHDT, CDR2 YYEEEE. V was clipped by 4 bases and J by 2 bases, with 16 bases between them. For the CDR3, the DNA is TGTGCCAGCAGCCCCCTGTCGCGGGGAACCTACGAGCAGTACTTC. This translates into CASSPLSRGTYEQYF.

This clonotype was seen ten or more times. The genes are TRBV4-2 and TRBJ1-1; the D gene is possibly TRBD1 (5 bases). Looked up from germline, CDR1 is LGHNA and CDR2 is YNFKEQ. This CDR3 spans 15 amino acids. V was shortened by 0 bases and J by 8 bases, with 16 bases between the two germline ends. CDR3 region: CASSQDWGGGTEAFF. The CDR3 nucleotides are TGTGCCAGCAGCCAAGATTGGGGGGGTGGTACGGAAGCTTTCTTT.

The rearrangement links TRBV29-1 to TRBJ1-2; possibly TRBD1 for D (6 bases). Germline V gene data show CDR1 as SQVTM and CDR2 as ANQGSEA. The CDR3 covers 13 residues. The V end was cut by 2 bases, the J end by 3 bases, with 10 bases between. The CDR3, as DNA: TGCAGCGTTGAAACGGGGGCGGACTATGGCTACACCTTC. It encodes CSVETGADYGYTF. The full variable domain, rest sourced from reference TRBV29-1 and TRBJ1-2, is SAVISQKPSRDICQRGTSLTIQCQVDSQVTMMFWYRQQPGQSLTLIATANQGSEATYESGFVIDKFPISRPNLTFSTLTVSNMSPEDSSIYLCSVETGADYGYTFGSGTRLTVV.

At least ten counts were recorded for this clonotype. This CDR3 is CAWRSGNEQFF. For the CDR3, the DNA is TGTGCCTGGAGGTCCGGCAATGAGCAGTTCTTC. The chain joins TRBV30 to TRBJ2-1; no reliable D call. This CDR3 region has 11 residues. V dropped 3 bases and J dropped 6 bases, with 6 bases sitting between them. Germline CDR1 and CDR2: GTSNPN and SVGIG (reference sequence).

Turning to this clonotype: At one end, the junction sequence differs from germline, possibly due to a read error. The chain couples TRBV19 to TRBJ2-1; D gene uncertain. The germline CDR1 and CDR2 sequences are LNHDA and SQIVND (reference sequence). CDR3 length: 15 residues. CDR3 in amino acids: CACSIAQNSYNEQFF. Here the CDR3 DNA reads TGTGCCTGTAGTATAGCCCAAAACTCCTACAATGAGCAGTTCTTC.

This clonotype was seen ten or more times. The chain recombines TRBV19 with TRBJ2-3; TRBD2 matches at 7 bases. The germline V gene has CDR1 LNHDA and CDR2 SQIVND (reference sequence). The CDR3 totals 14 residues. Germline trimming cut 3 bases from V and 2 bases from J; bases unmatched to any gene: 2. The CDR3 DNA reads as TGTGCCAGTAGTATTCTAGCGGACACAGATACGCAGTATTTT. Its translation is CASSILADTDTQYF.